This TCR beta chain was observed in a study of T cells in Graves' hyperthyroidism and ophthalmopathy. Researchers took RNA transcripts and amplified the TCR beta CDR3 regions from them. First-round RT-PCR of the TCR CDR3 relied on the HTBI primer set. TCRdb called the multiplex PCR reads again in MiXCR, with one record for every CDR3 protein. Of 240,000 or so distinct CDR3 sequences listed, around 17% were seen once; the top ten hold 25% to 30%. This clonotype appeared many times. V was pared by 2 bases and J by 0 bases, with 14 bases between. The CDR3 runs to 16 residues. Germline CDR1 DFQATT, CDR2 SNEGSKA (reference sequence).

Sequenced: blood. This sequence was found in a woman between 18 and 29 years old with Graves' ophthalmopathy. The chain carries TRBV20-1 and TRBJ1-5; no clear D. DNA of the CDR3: TGCAGTGCTAGAAGTCCACGGACGTATAGCAATCAGCCCCAGCATTTT. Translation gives CSARSPRTYSNQPQHF.